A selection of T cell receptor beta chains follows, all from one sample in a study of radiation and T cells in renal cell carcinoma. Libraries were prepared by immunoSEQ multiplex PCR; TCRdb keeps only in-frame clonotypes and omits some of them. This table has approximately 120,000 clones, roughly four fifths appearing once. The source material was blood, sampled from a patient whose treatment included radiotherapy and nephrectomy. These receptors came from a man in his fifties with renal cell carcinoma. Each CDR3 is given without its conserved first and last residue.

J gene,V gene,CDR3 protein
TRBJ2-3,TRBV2,ASTEGQVSDTQY
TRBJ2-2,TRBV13,ASSPIAERDTGELF
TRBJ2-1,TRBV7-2,ASSSTSGGHNEQF
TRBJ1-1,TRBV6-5,ASSYVVRLNTEAF
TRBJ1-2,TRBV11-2,ASSSLRTGGLGYT
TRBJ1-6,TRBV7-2,ASSPNRVLRGSPLH
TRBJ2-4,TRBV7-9,ASSSYDIQY
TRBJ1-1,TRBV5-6,ASSGDRVNAF
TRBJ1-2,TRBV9,ASSVGLGESYGYT
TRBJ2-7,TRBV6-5,ASSYGGASYEQY
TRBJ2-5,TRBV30,AWSAPGEGLY
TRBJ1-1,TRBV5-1,ASSSIPGTVTEAF
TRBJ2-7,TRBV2,ASSEQGAVYEQY
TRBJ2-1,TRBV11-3,ASSLGGQGGEQF
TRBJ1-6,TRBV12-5,ASGFTGQTRGAALH
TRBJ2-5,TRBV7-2,ASSARGAGETQY
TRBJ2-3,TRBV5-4,ASSSAETSGGYTDTQY
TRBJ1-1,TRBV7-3,ASSPRGGNTEAF
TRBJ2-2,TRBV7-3,ASSRSGGFGELF
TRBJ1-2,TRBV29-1,SGGGGGINYGYT
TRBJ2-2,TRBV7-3,ASSLSSMNTGELF
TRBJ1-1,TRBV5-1,ASSFGAHLNTEAF